A selection of T cell receptor beta chains follows, all from one sample in a study of vaccination effects on CD4 cells after COVID-19. Their cognate antigens are unknown. Using immunoSEQ multiplex PCR, the repertoire was profiled, and TCRdb retains in-frame clones only, with some absent. The table shows some 66,000 clones, with roughly 80% occurring only once. Material: CD4+ T cells from PBMCs cultured without peptide, obtained after COVID-19 vaccination. These TCRs come from a human donor who received a COVID-19 vaccine. The CDR3 runs from the conserved cysteine through the conserved F or W. The D gene is left open where the match is weak. Clone size, where shown, is once, few, many, or a class for clones that have expanded.

CDR3: CASSQTGIANYGYTF; DNA: TGCGCCAGCAGTCAAACAGGAATAGCTAACTATGGCTACACCTTC; D: -; size: -; J: TRBJ1-2; V: TRBV4-3
CDR3: CASAGGAGHNYGYTF; DNA: TGTGCCAGCGCCGGGGGGGCAGGACACAACTATGGCTACACCTTC; D: -; size: few; J: TRBJ1-2; V: TRBV9
CDR3: CASSARDTFSSSPLHF; DNA: TGTGCCAGCAGTGCTAGGGACACCTTCTCGAGTTCACCCCTCCACTTT; D: -; size: once; J: TRBJ1-6; V: TRBV2
CDR3: CASSLGLGEETQYF; DNA: TGCGCCAGCAGCTTAGGACTAGGCGAAGAGACCCAGTACTTC; D: TRBD2; size: -; J: TRBJ2-5; V: TRBV5-1
CDR3: CASSLETGTGGGYTF; DNA: TGCGCCAGCAGCTTGGAGACAGGGACAGGCGGGGGCTACACCTTC; D: TRBD1; size: -; J: TRBJ1-2; V: TRBV5-1
CDR3: CAIRPQGDNSPLHF; DNA: TGTGCCATCAGGCCACAGGGCGATAATTCACCCCTCCACTTT; D: -; size: -; J: TRBJ1-6; V: TRBV10-3
CDR3: CASSLRGLGSTDTQYF; DNA: TGCGCCAGCAGCCTCAGGGGGCTGGGGAGCACAGATACGCAGTATTTT; D: TRBD1; size: -; J: TRBJ2-3; V: TRBV5-1
CDR3: CASSLGDYLNTDTQYF; DNA: TGTGCCAGCAGCTTAGGAGACTACCTAAACACAGATACGCAGTATTTT; D: -; size: -; J: TRBJ2-3; V: TRBV7-2
CDR3: CASSAGLQGLSSGNTIYF; DNA: TGTGCCAGCAGCGCCGGATTGCAGGGGTTATCCTCTGGAAACACCATATATTTT; D: -; size: -; J: TRBJ1-3; V: TRBV5-6
CDR3: CASSYSGRGNTGELFF; DNA: TGTGCCAGCAGTTACTCTGGCAGGGGGAACACCGGGGAGCTGTTTTTT; D: -; size: -; J: TRBJ2-2; V: TRBV6-5
CDR3: CASSQDRNTEAFF; DNA: TGTGCCAGCAGTCAAGACAGGAACACTGAAGCTTTCTTT; D: -; size: -; J: TRBJ1-1; V: TRBV5-4
CDR3: CATSRERQGRSPLHF; DNA: TGTGCCACCAGCAGAGAAAGACAGGGGCGATCACCCCTCCACTTT; D: TRBD1; size: few; J: TRBJ1-6; V: TRBV15
CDR3: CASSGGLTQSSPLHF; DNA: TGTGCCAGCAGTGGGGGACTCACCCAGTCTTCACCCCTCCACTTT; D: -; size: -; J: TRBJ1-6; V: TRBV2
CDR3: CAWSRLKTGDYGYTF; DNA: TGTGCCTGGAGTCGCCTTAAAACAGGGGACTATGGCTACACCTTC; D: TRBD1; size: -; J: TRBJ1-2; V: TRBV30
CDR3: CASSSPGQGYEKLFF; DNA: TGCGCCAGCAGCTCTCCGGGACAGGGGTATGAAAAACTGTTTTTT; D: TRBD1; size: -; J: TRBJ1-4; V: TRBV5-1
CDR3: CASSLGGVQETQYF; DNA: TGCGCCAGCAGCTTGGGGGGGGTACAAGAGACCCAGTACTTC; D: -; size: -; J: TRBJ2-5; V: TRBV5-1
CDR3: CASTGGARETQYF; DNA: TGTGCCAGCACTGGGGGGGCGAGGGAGACCCAGTACTTC; D: -; size: -; J: TRBJ2-5; V: TRBV12-3/TRBV12-4
CDR3: CATSDPGPGELFF; DNA: TGTGCCACCAGTGATCCTGGGCCCGGGGAGCTGTTTTTT; D: -; size: -; J: TRBJ2-2; V: TRBV24-1
CDR3: CASSLGPTNEKLFF; DNA: TGTGCCAGCAGTTTGGGACCCACTAATGAAAAACTGTTTTTT; D: -; size: -; J: TRBJ1-4; V: TRBV28
CDR3: CAWNLGLGQPQHF; DNA: TGTGCCTGGAACTTAGGGCTAGGGCAGCCCCAGCATTTT; D: -; size: few; J: TRBJ1-5; V: TRBV30
CDR3: CASSSTGSPLHF; DNA: TGTGCCAGCAGTTCAACCGGTTCACCCCTCCACTTT; D: -; size: -; J: TRBJ1-6; V: TRBV6-6
CDR3: CASSRVAGGNQPQHF; DNA: TGCGCCAGCAGCAGGGTAGCAGGGGGCAATCAGCCCCAGCATTTT; D: -; size: -; J: TRBJ1-5; V: TRBV5-1
CDR3: CASSQSLRVENTEAFF; DNA: TGTGCCAGCAGCCAAAGTCTTCGGGTTGAGAACACTGAAGCTTTCTTT; D: -; size: few; J: TRBJ1-1; V: TRBV11-2
CDR3: CASSLIGAGNTGELFF; DNA: TGTGCCAGCAGCTTAATCGGAGCTGGCAACACCGGGGAGCTGTTTTTT; D: -; size: -; J: TRBJ2-2; V: TRBV7-2
CDR3: CASSTDRDFYGYTF; DNA: TGTGCCAGTAGTACCGACAGGGATTTCTATGGCTACACCTTC; D: TRBD1; size: -; J: TRBJ1-2; V: TRBV19
CDR3: CATSDLGTGDPSDQETQYF; DNA: TGTGCCACCAGTGATTTAGGGACAGGGGACCCGTCCGACCAAGAGACCCAGTACTTC; D: TRBD1; size: -; J: TRBJ2-5; V: TRBV24-1
CDR3: CASSYLAQGSYGYTF; DNA: TGTGCCAGTAGTTACCTGGCGCAGGGTAGCTATGGCTACACCTTC; D: -; size: -; J: TRBJ1-2; V: TRBV19
CDR3: CASSPGTGLSPLHF; DNA: TGTGCCAGCAGTCCCGGGACAGGGTTATCACCCCTCCACTTT; D: TRBD1; size: few; J: TRBJ1-6; V: TRBV27